This T cell receptor beta chain was identified in a study of blood T cell repertoires in COVID-19 (dated by TCRdb to 2019 to 2021). Some background on the complete study: Recovered participants in ImmuneRACE Cohort 3 were defined by two consecutive negative NP/OP PCR tests, clearance by a healthcare professional, or resolution of symptoms. A de-identified subject ID, COVID-19 status, age in years and sex were almost always included in the sample metadata. The samples were drawn from the first 160 participants of the ongoing ImmuneRACE study and from 1,254 subjects provided by 6 global collaborators. Samples covering the acute and convalescent phases of COVID-19 were provided by collaborators in the United States, Italy and Spain. The repertoires were made available in a free public database intended to serve as a resource for research on the immune response to SARS-CoV-2. The prospective study material was composed of cDNA or gDNA derived from T cells, B-cell-depleted T cells, or PBMCs. Subjects who had been exposed to COVID-19, were actively infected with it, or had recovered from it provided the deeply sampled blood TCRbeta repertoires that made up the dataset. Where HLA class I and class II types were available, the types were taken from metadata supplied by the sample provider, not from assay-based typing.

Points the paper makes about the study in general: Clinical and demographic metadata were provided uncurated, with the amount varying by source and participant.

TCRbeta CDR3 regions were amplified from genomic DNA by means of the immunoSEQ Assay, a bias-controlled multiplex PCR. As for how the authors treated the data: The number of nucleated cells in each sample was estimated by amplification of reference gene primers within the assay. To quantify the absolute abundance of each unique TCRbeta CDR3 rearrangement, sequence reads were collapsed and filtered. For each sample, productive Simpson clonality was calculated as the square root of Simpson's diversity index over productive rearrangements. In its TCRdb copy, this immuneACCESS table keeps in-frame sequences only and misses some clones. Where compared with another copy, unresolved V genes explain less than half of these, and the others have no known cause. V and J calls and clone size are as listed in that table; D and trimming were resolved from the DNA. The sample table lists roughly 340,000 clones, 70% to 90% of them with a count of one. The ten largest account for approximately 1.9% of the sample.

This clone came up once. Its cognate antigen has yet to be identified. The sample holds no much larger clone one base away, and base qualities are not on file. Participants in the prospective study were aged roughly 18 to 100 years, lived in about two dozen United States geographic areas, and enrolled through a virtual design. In the prospective study, cohorts were assigned on the basis of participant-reported clinical history obtained from a screening survey and a study questionnaire. In the prospective study, whole blood, serum and a nasopharyngeal or oropharyngeal swab were collected from each participant by mobile phlebotomists. Additional blood draws and questionnaires over an approximately 2-month period could optionally be provided by prospective study participants. Blood samples from the prospective study were shipped frozen or at room temperature prior to DNA extraction. Relative to germline, V is missing 1 base and J is missing 5 bases, with 9 bases of the junction outside any gene match. The CDR3 runs 17 amino acids, cysteine and phenylalanine included. The retained sequence is limited to the CDR3, 51 bases, with the frame set at the first base. Sequences SGHVS (CDR1) and FQNEAQ (CDR2) are obtained from the germline V gene.

This sequence uses TRBV7-8 and TRBJ2-1, with 9 bases aligning to TRBD1. This TCR was sampled from a man aged 40-49 years in a cohort exposed to, infected with or recovered from COVID-19 (not recorded which). The specimen was PBMCs or T cells enriched from blood (not recorded which). The DNA reads TGTGCCAGCAGCTTAGGGGCCGGGACAGGGATGGACAATGAGCAGTTCTTC. Its amino acids are CASSLGAGTGMDNEQFF.